These 27 T cell receptor beta chains share one sample of origin, sequenced in a study of shared clonotypes between healthy human individuals. CD8 cells classed as naive were CD45RO-negative and positively selected for CCR7, excluding terminally differentiated effector memory CD45RA+ cells. Sequencing was performed with immunoSEQ multiplex PCR; in TCRdb, only in-frame clones are kept and a portion is missing. The sample holds nearly 600,000 clones, about 95% seen once. Sequencing used naive CD8+ T cells sorted from blood. The receptor source for this set is a woman aged 25 to 45 in good health.

The gene calls are TRBV7-9 and TRBJ2-5; 9 bases match TRBD1. The end of the DNA is better explained by TRBJ2-7, so the J call may be wrong. This CDR3 is 15 amino acids long. The germline gives CDR1 SEHNR, CDR2 FQNEAQ (reference sequence). Here the CDR3 reads CASIPRDRELHEQYF. CDR3 sequence (DNA): TGTGCCAGCATCCCCAGGGACAGGGAGTTGCACGAGCAGTACTTC.

This chain uses TRBV28 with TRBJ2-2; the match to TRBD2 covers 10 bases. Germline CDR1 MDHEN, CDR2 SYDVKM. V gave up 2 bases and J gave up 5 bases; unmatched junction bases: 11. The CDR3 runs 18 residues. The CDR3 DNA is TGTGCCAGCAGTTTAGGACGGCTAGCGGGAGTTGGGACCGGGGAGCTGTTTTTT. Translation: CASSLGRLAGVGTGELFF.

The chain carries TRBV28 and TRBJ2-4; 7 bases match TRBD1. V trimming: 6 bases; J trimming: 8 bases; junction bases outside the gene matches: 13. The CDR3 has 15 residues. The germline V gene has CDR1 MDHEN and CDR2 SYDVKM. The CDR3 reads CASSSRQGRRDIQYF. In DNA, the CDR3 is TGTGCCAGCAGCTCCCGACAGGGCCGCAGAGACATTCAGTACTTC.

The chain couples TRBV19 to TRBJ1-5; a weak D match, TRBD1 (5 bases). V gave up 5 bases and J gave up 4 bases, with 12 bases separating them. In germline, CDR1 is LNHDA, CDR2 SQIVND (reference sequence). The CDR3 has 14 residues. CDR3 residues: CASSAWGDNQPQHF. The CDR3 coding sequence is TGTGCCAGTAGTGCTTGGGGGGATAATCAGCCCCAGCATTTT. Combining the CDR3 with reference TRBV19 and TRBJ1-5 gives the whole variable domain DGGITQSPKYLFRKEGQNVTLSCEQNLNHDAMYWYRQDPGQGLRLIYYSQIVNDFQKGDIAEGYSVSREKKESFPLTVTSAQKNPTAFYLCASSAWGDNQPQHFGDGTRLSIL.

The gene calls are TRBV28 and TRBJ1-1; tentatively, D is TRBD1 (5 bases). There are 13 residues in the CDR3. Germline CDR1 MDHEN, CDR2 SYDVKM. Trimming removed 6 bases from V and 4 bases from J, with 12 bases in between. CDR3 DNA sequence: TGTGCCAGCAGCTGGGGGTCGCGCACTGAAGCTTTCTTT. This sequence encodes CASSWGSRTEAFF.

There are a few counts of this clone. The V call is TRBV6-5, the J call TRBJ2-1; TRBD1 is a possible D gene (5 bases). The length of the CDR3 is 15 residues. Trimming removed 0 bases from V and 2 bases from J, with 8 bases in between. Germline V lookup: CDR1 MNHEY, CDR2 SVGAGI. CDR3 amino acids: CASSYSTVPYNEQFF. CDR3 DNA sequence: TGTGCCAGCAGTTACTCGACAGTACCCTACAATGAGCAGTTCTTC.

V usage is TRBV7-9 and J usage is TRBJ2-2; D gene unclear. V was pared by 1 base and J by 10 bases, with 16 bases between. CDR1 SEHNR and CDR2 FQNEAQ come from the germline V gene (reference sequence). The CDR3 has 15 residues. In nucleotides, the CDR3 is TGTGCCAGCAGCTTAGGTGGTACACAACGAGAGGAGCTGTTTTTT. Protein: CASSLGGTQREELFF.

The chain links TRBV4-1 to TRBJ2-5; 7 positions agree with TRBD2. J lost 1 base, V lost 0 bases, and 8 bases had no gene match. This CDR3 comprises 17 residues. Germline CDR1 MGHRA, CDR2 YSYEKL. The CDR3 DNA reads TGCGCCAGCAGCCAAGATCCCCCTAGCGGCATCCAAGAGACCCAGTACTTC. Translated: CASSQDPPSGIQETQYF.

The chain carries TRBV28 and TRBJ2-1; 12 bases are a match to TRBD2. The CDR3 has 15 residues. The trim removed 6 bases at V and 5 bases at J, leaving 5 bases unmatched. Germline values: CDR1 MDHEN, CDR2 SYDVKM. CDR3 sequence: CASSRLAGDHNEQFF. The CDR3 DNA is TGTGCCAGCAGCCGACTAGCGGGAGACCACAATGAGCAGTTCTTC.

The rearrangement joins TRBV5-6 to TRBJ2-5; no reliable D call. Trimming shortened V by 3 bases and J by 9 bases, and 15 bases separated the two germline ends. The germline CDR1 and CDR2 sequences are SGHDT and YYEEEE. The CDR3 runs to 13 residues. The DNA of the CDR3 is TGTGCCAGCAGCTCCCTCGGCGTGCTCGCCCAGTACTTC. It yields the protein CASSSLGVLAQYF. The variable domain in full, completed from reference TRBV5-6 and TRBJ2-5, reads DAGVTQSPTHLIKTRGQQVTLRCSPKSGHDTVSWYQQALGQGPQFIFQYYEEEERQRGNFPDRFSGHQFPNYSSELNVNALLLGDSALYLCASSSLGVLAQYFGPGTRLLVL.

This clone was observed once. This sequence joins TRBV29-1 and TRBJ1-1; D is uncertain. CDR1 SQVTM and CDR2 ANQGSEA come from the germline V gene. The CDR3 contains 13 residues. With 2 bases removed from V and 0 bases from J, the gap between germline ends came to 7 bases. The CDR3 region has the DNA TGCAGCGTTGAATTGGCGGTGAACACTGAAGCTTTCTTT. Translated: CSVELAVNTEAFF.

The chain joins TRBV29-1 to TRBJ1-1; tentatively, D is TRBD1 (6 bases). This CDR3 region has 15 residues. Trimming pared 4 bases from V and 0 bases from J, leaving 15 bases between. CDR1 and CDR2 from the germline V gene are SQVTM and ANQGSEA. CDR3 protein: CSVAPGQGMNTEAFF. For the CDR3, the DNA is TGCAGCGTTGCCCCGGGACAAGGCATGAACACTGAAGCTTTCTTT.

This chain joins TRBV7-9 and TRBJ2-7; 7 bases align to TRBD2. The CDR3 length is 15 residues. The germline gives CDR1 SEHNR, CDR2 FQNEAQ (reference sequence). V trimming: 1 base; J trimming: 1 base; junction bases outside the gene matches: 4. The CDR3 coding sequence is TGTGCCAGCAGCTTAGGCGGGAGTTTGTCCTACGAGCAGTACTTC. Residues: CASSLGGSLSYEQYF.

CDR3 residues: CASSPGLAPSYEQYF. The CDR3, as DNA: TGTGCCAGCAGCCCCGGACTAGCGCCTTCCTACGAGCAGTACTTC. The V call is TRBV9, the J call TRBJ2-7; 9 nucleotides agree with TRBD2. The CDR3 runs 15 residues. Unmatched junction bases numbered 6, after V lost 4 bases and J lost 1 base. The V gene's germline CDR1 is SGDLS and CDR2 YYNGEE. The whole variable domain, remainder taken from reference TRBV9 and TRBJ2-7, is DSGVTQTPKHLITATGQRVTLRCSPRSGDLSVYWYQQSLDQGLQFLIQYYNGEERAKGNILERFSAQQFPDLHSELNLSSLELGDSALYFCASSPGLAPSYEQYFGPGTRLTVT.

The chain couples TRBV6-1 to TRBJ1-1; 11 bases agree with TRBD1. Losses at the gene ends were 4 bases for V and 4 bases for J; bases not matched to a gene: 2. Germline V gene lookup returns CDR1 MNHNS and CDR2 SASEGT. There are 14 residues in the CDR3. CDR3 DNA sequence: TGTGCCAGCAGTGCCGGGACAGGGGGCACTGAAGCTTTCTTT. Protein sequence: CASSAGTGGTEAFF.

J is TRBJ2-2 and V is TRBV9; 14 bases match TRBD2. The CDR3 is 16 amino acids. The V gene's germline CDR1 is SGDLS and CDR2 YYNGEE. V was pared by 4 bases and J by 7 bases, with 6 bases of the junction left unmatched. The CDR3 sequence is CASSSRLAGGNGELFF. The CDR3 DNA follows: TGTGCCAGCAGCTCCCGACTAGCGGGAGGGAACGGGGAGCTGTTTTTT.

The chain joins TRBV29-1 to TRBJ1-1, with TRBD1 identical over 7 bases. V was clipped by 5 bases and J by 7 bases; unmatched bases: 10. Germline V gene data show CDR1 as SQVTM and CDR2 as ANQGSEA. The CDR3 loop spans 13 amino acids. The CDR3 nucleotides read TGCAGCGTTTACGGGACAGCGGACGATGAAGCTTTCTTT. The encoded protein is CSVYGTADDEAFF.

This chain links TRBV2 with TRBJ2-2, with unresolved D. V gave up 5 bases and J gave up 3 bases, with 7 bases separating them. CDR1 SNHLY and CDR2 FYNNEI come from the germline V gene. This CDR3 is built from 13 residues. CDR3 DNA: TGTGCCAGCAGTACGTGGGACACCGGGGAGCTGTTTTTT. This encodes CASSTWDTGELFF.

V usage is TRBV9 and J usage is TRBJ1-1; D possibly corresponds to TRBD1 (6 bases). CDR1 SGDLS and CDR2 YYNGEE come from the germline V gene. The CDR3 sequence is 13 residues long. V lost 3 bases and J lost 4, with 10 bases in between. The CDR3 is CASSGGGRTEAFF. The CDR3 DNA is TGTGCCAGCAGCGGAGGGGGACGCACTGAAGCTTTCTTT.

The table lists this clone with a count of one. CDR3 in DNA: TGTGCCAGCAGTCCCGTCACTAGCTCTTATCATGAGCAGTTCTTC. Protein sequence: CASSPVTSSYHEQFF. The genes are TRBV27 and TRBJ2-1; D possibly corresponds to TRBD2 (6 bases). V gave up 5 bases and J gave up 8 bases, with 19 bases separating them. Germline V lookup: CDR1 MNHEY, CDR2 SMNVEV (reference sequence). The CDR3 loop spans 15 amino acids.

This rearrangement joins TRBV27 to TRBJ2-5; 11 bases are a match to TRBD2. CDR3 length: 16 residues. The ends lost 5 bases at V and 5 bases at J; junction bases unmatched: 10. Germline lookup yields CDR1 MNHEY and CDR2 SMNVEV (reference sequence). CDR3 DNA: TGTGCCAGCAGTCCAGACCTACTAGCGGGAGTGGAGACCCAGTACTTC. Protein sequence: CASSPDLLAGVETQYF.

As for this clone: The sample has other DNA sequences that encode this CDR3 too. The gene calls are TRBV20-1 and TRBJ2-7; D remains unclear. The V gene's germline CDR1 is DFQATT and CDR2 SNEGSKA (reference sequence). The V gene lost 6 bases and the J gene lost 3 bases, with 3 bases spanning the gap. The CDR3 runs 9 residues. CDR3 loop: CSASYEQYF. DNA of the CDR3: TGCAGTGCCAGCTACGAGCAGTACTTC.

CDR3 nucleotide sequence: TGTGCCAGCAGGCTACAGGGGGTATCCTACGAGCAGTACTTC. It is translated as CASRLQGVSYEQYF. The chain is built from TRBV28 and TRBJ2-5; 8 positions agree with TRBD1. The J call may be incorrect, as the DNA end agrees better with TRBJ2-7. The CDR3 has 14 amino acids. Germline CDR1 MDHEN, CDR2 SYDVKM.

This clone showed up just a few times. The chain uses TRBV29-1 and TRBJ1-1, with no clear D. Trimming shortened V by 3 bases and J by 7 bases, and 6 bases separated the two germline ends. The CDR3 has 10 residues. The germline V gene encodes CDR1 SQVTM and CDR2 ANQGSEA. CDR3 nucleotide sequence: TGCAGCGTTGAGGACCGTGAAGCTTTCTTT. Translation gives CSVEDREAFF.

V is TRBV5-6 and J is TRBJ2-7; 7 nucleotides agree with TRBD2. The CDR3 covers 13 residues. The germline CDR1 and CDR2 sequences are SGHDT and YYEEEE. The V and J ends lost 3 bases and 2 bases, in that order; junction bases with no gene match: 2. The chain's CDR3 is CASSYGTTYEQYF. The CDR3 coding sequence is TGTGCCAGCAGCTACGGGACTACCTACGAGCAGTACTTC.

The rearrangement links TRBV11-2 to TRBJ2-7; D perhaps matches TRBD2 (6 bases). This CDR3 contains 14 residues. Germline values: CDR1 SGHAT, CDR2 FQNNGV. V dropped 5 bases and J dropped 5 bases, with 16 bases sitting between them. DNA of the CDR3: TGTGCCAGCAGCCATTCCGGGAGCAGGGACGAGCAGTACTTC. Translation: CASSHSGSRDEQYF.

This chain connects TRBV7-6 to TRBJ2-7, with D perhaps TRBD2 (6 bases). The ends were cut back, 1 base at V and 6 bases at J, with 10 bases in the middle. The CDR3 covers 13 residues. From germline, CDR1 is SGHVS and CDR2 FNYEAQ. In DNA form, the CDR3 reads TGTGCCAGCAGCTTAGGGGACGGGAGCGAGCAGTACTTC. This gives the protein CASSLGDGSEQYF.